One sample yielded the 28 T cell receptor beta chains listed below, sequenced in a study of blood T cell repertoires in COVID-19. TCRdb keeps only in-frame clones here, not all; method: immunoSEQ multiplex PCR. This sample yields over 300,000 clones, of which about nine tenths are seen a single time; 10% belongs to the top ten. The sequencing input was PBMCs or T cells enriched from blood (not recorded which). These TCRs come from a woman between 18 and 30 years old who had recovered from COVID-19.

The chain has TRBV9 and TRBJ1-2; 9 bases match TRBD1. Germline V CDR1 and CDR2: SGDLS, YYNGEE. There are 16 residues in the CDR3. Unmatched junction bases numbered 13, after V lost 4 bases and J lost 6 bases. CDR3 bases: TGTGCCAGCAGCACCCCCGGGACAGGGAGCTTCGATGGCTACACCTTC. Translated: CASSTPGTGSFDGYTF. The full variable domain, in which reference TRBV9 and TRBJ1-2 provide the parts outside the CDR3, is DSGVTQTPKHLITATGQRVTLRCSPRSGDLSVYWYQQSLDQGLQFLIQYYNGEERAKGNILERFSAQQFPDLHSELNLSSLELGDSALYFCASSTPGTGSFDGYTFGSGTRLTVV.

The CDR3 spells CASSTGQLKAFF. The CDR3 region has the DNA TGTGCCAGTAGTACGGGACAGCTGAAAGCTTTCTTT. The chain carries TRBV19 and TRBJ1-1, with TRBD1 matching over 7 bases. The germline V gene encodes CDR1 LNHDA and CDR2 SQIVND (reference sequence). The CDR3 totals 12 residues. The junction had 5 bases not matched to a gene; V was cut back by 4 bases and J by 9 bases.

V is TRBV7-8 and J is TRBJ2-7, with 7 bases aligning to TRBD2. J gave up 5 bases and V 4 bases, and 11 bases lay outside the gene matches. Germline V gives CDR1 SGHVS, CDR2 FQNEAQ. This CDR3 spans 15 amino acids. DNA for the CDR3: TGTGCCAGCAGCTCCTATCTGGGAGGGGACCACGAGCAGTACTTC. Protein product: CASSSYLGGDHEQYF.

The V call is TRBV28, the J call TRBJ1-1; no definite D call. Germline CDR1 reads MDHEN; CDR2 reads SYDVKM. V lost 7 bases and J lost 1, with 4 bases in between. This CDR3 comprises 11 residues. The CDR3 DNA is TGTGCCAGCACCCGGAACACTGAAGCTTTCTTT. This translates into CASTRNTEAFF.

The chain is built from TRBV5-1 and TRBJ2-7, with D possibly TRBD1 on 6 matching bases. The CDR3 has 15 residues. Per the germline V gene, CDR1 is SGHRS and CDR2 is YFSETQ. The V end was cut by 0 bases, the J end by 1 base, with 11 bases between. CDR3: CASSLAGVLSYEQYF. The CDR3 DNA follows: TGCGCCAGCAGCTTGGCAGGGGTGCTGTCCTACGAGCAGTACTTC.

The chain joins TRBV5-3 to TRBJ2-5; D may be TRBD1 (5 bases). TRBV5-3 is an ORF, with its function uncertain. The CDR3 consists of 15 residues. V was clipped by 5 bases and J by 5 bases, with 19 bases between them. The CDR3 loop is CARRRKIQEMETQYF. As DNA, the CDR3 is TGTGCCAGAAGACGGAAAATACAGGAGATGGAGACCCAGTACTTC.

The chain couples TRBV4-1 to TRBJ2-7, with a weak D call TRBD1 (6 bases). From germline, CDR1 is MGHRA and CDR2 YSYEKL. CDR3 length: 14 amino acids. Trimming stripped 1 base from V and 2 bases from J, with 9 bases between. CDR3 loop: CASSQVAGAYEQYF. Here the CDR3 DNA reads TGCGCCAGCAGCCAAGTTGCAGGGGCCTACGAGCAGTACTTC.

The chain couples TRBV7-9 to TRBJ1-1, with TRBD1 matching over 10 bases. There are 14 residues in the CDR3. In germline, CDR1 is SEHNR, CDR2 FQNEAQ (reference sequence). V was pared by 5 bases and J by 4 bases, with 4 bases of the junction left unmatched. The CDR3 DNA reads TGTGCCAGCAGCGACAGGGGGCATGGCACTGAAGCTTTCTTT. It yields the protein CASSDRGHGTEAFF.

CDR3 nucleotides: TGTGCCAGCAGCATCCTAGCGGGAGGGCTCTACGAGCAGTACTTC. It codes for CASSILAGGLYEQYF. This chain joins TRBV21-1 and TRBJ2-7; the table names TRBD2, a call not compared with the DNA. TRBV21-1 is termed a pseudogene. This CDR3 is built from 15 residues.

The chain employs TRBV15 and TRBJ2-2; 16 positions agree with TRBD2. The CDR3 runs to 21 residues. Germline CDR1 LNHNV, CDR2 YYDKDF (reference sequence). Losses at the gene ends were 5 bases for V and 5 bases for J; bases not matched to a gene: 17. CDR3: CATSGPAGTSGRAVMTGELFF. CDR3 in DNA: TGTGCCACCAGCGGCCCCGCTGGGACTAGCGGGAGGGCCGTAATGACCGGGGAGCTGTTTTTT.

This clone was counted a single time. V usage is TRBV7-9 and J usage is TRBJ1-2, with TRBD1 matching over 10 bases. The CDR3 spans 16 residues. Trimming cost V 5 bases and J 2 bases; bases outside gene matches: 8. The germline gives CDR1 SEHNR, CDR2 FQNEAQ (reference sequence). CDR3 sequence reads: CASSPVPGQGNYGYTF. CDR3 in DNA: TGTGCCAGCAGCCCCGTCCCGGGACAGGGGAACTATGGCTACACCTTC.

This chain joins TRBV4-1 and TRBJ2-4; TRBD2 matches at 8 bases. The CDR3 runs to 16 residues. V was pared by 1 base and J by 5 bases, with 7 bases of the junction left unmatched. The germline CDR1 and CDR2 sequences are MGHRA and YSYEKL. The CDR3 coding sequence is TGCGCCAGCAGCCAAGGGCCCACTAGCGGAGAAAACATTCAGTACTTC. Encoded protein: CASSQGPTSGENIQYF.

The chain carries TRBV4-1 and TRBJ2-7; unclear D gene. The CDR3 length is 19 residues. V was cut by 2 bases and J by 4 bases, with 27 bases left in between. Per the germline V gene, CDR1 is MGHRA and CDR2 is YSYEKL. As DNA, the CDR3 is TGCGCCAGCAGCCAACTCAAAGCCGGCGCAAGCGAGATAATTTACGAGCAGTACTTC. It specifies CASSQLKAGASEIIYEQYF.

The rearrangement joins TRBV7-9 to TRBJ1-1, with 11 bases lining up with TRBD1. Germline V gene lookup returns CDR1 SEHNR and CDR2 FQNEAQ (reference sequence). Losses at the gene ends were 4 bases for V and 0 bases for J; bases not matched to a gene: 10. CDR3 length: 18 residues. CDR3 sequence reads: CASSSDRGPFPLNTEAFF. The CDR3 coding sequence is TGTGCCAGCAGCTCGGACAGGGGGCCTTTTCCTTTGAACACTGAAGCTTTCTTT.

The chain joins TRBV5-1 to TRBJ1-4; D not resolved. The germline V gene encodes CDR1 SGHRS and CDR2 YFSETQ. Trimming shortened V by 7 bases and J by 0 bases, and 13 bases separated the two germline ends. This CDR3 contains 15 residues. The CDR3 reads CASGPSGATNEKLFF. The CDR3 bases are TGCGCCAGCGGCCCTTCAGGTGCAACTAATGAAAAACTGTTTTTT.

The sample holds one count of this clone. The gene calls are TRBV14 and TRBJ2-1, with D maybe TRBD2 (6 bases). CDR1 is SGHDN and CDR2 is FVKESK in the germline V gene. The CDR3 covers 11 residues. Trimming left V 8 bases short and J 4 bases short, with 6 bases between. The chain's CDR3 is CASGGYNEQFF. DNA of the CDR3: TGTGCCAGCGGGGGGTACAATGAGCAGTTCTTC.

In nucleotides, the CDR3 is TGTGCCACCAGTGAAAGACTAGCGGGAGCGGCCGGGACCCAGTACTTC. Protein product: CATSERLAGAAGTQYF. The gene calls are TRBV24-1 and TRBJ2-5; TRBD2 aligns across 12 bases. The CDR3 is made up of 16 amino acids. The V gene's germline CDR1 is KGHDR and CDR2 SFDVKD. With 4 bases clipped from V and 7 bases from J, the junction kept 9 bases outside the gene matches.

This clone has only one observation. The rearrangement joins TRBV19 to TRBJ1-6, with D unresolved. Trimming pared 7 bases from V and 4 bases from J, leaving 5 bases between. CDR1 and CDR2 (germline): LNHDA, SQIVND (reference sequence). This CDR3 region has 12 residues. The CDR3 DNA is TGTGCCAGTACGGGGTATAATTCACCCCTCCACTTT. Translating it yields CASTGYNSPLHF.

The chain couples TRBV9 to TRBJ1-3, with TRBD1 matching 8 bases. The CDR3 contains 16 residues. Germline assignment: CDR1 SGDLS and CDR2 YYNGEE. Trimming cost V 3 bases and J 0 bases; bases outside gene matches: 5. The CDR3 protein is CASSGEDRVSGNTIYF. In DNA, the CDR3 is TGTGCCAGCAGCGGCGAGGACAGGGTCTCTGGAAACACCATATATTTT.

The gene calls are TRBV9 and TRBJ1-1; possibly TRBD1 for D (6 bases). The V gene lost 3 bases and the J gene lost 5 bases, with 17 bases spanning the gap. Germline CDR1 reads SGDLS; CDR2 reads YYNGEE. This CDR3 comprises 15 residues. The CDR3 nucleotides read TGTGCCAGCAGCGACCACAGGGATCTGGGGACTGAAGCTTTCTTT. Translation gives CASSDHRDLGTEAFF.

The chain employs TRBV6-6 and TRBJ2-7; maybe TRBD2 (5 bases). Germline assignment: CDR1 MNHNY and CDR2 SVGAGI (reference sequence). The V and J ends lost 7 bases and 3 bases respectively, with 16 bases between them. The CDR3 sequence is 14 residues long. CDR3 nucleotide sequence: TGTGCCAGCAAAAAAACCGACGGAGGCTACGAGCAGTACTTC. It specifies CASKKTDGGYEQYF.

The V and J genes are TRBV29-1 and TRBJ2-7; 7 bases align to TRBD1. Trimming removed 8 bases from V and 0 bases from J; junction bases left unmatched: 4. The germline V gene encodes CDR1 SQVTM and CDR2 ANQGSEA. The CDR3 has 12 amino acids. DNA for the CDR3: TGCAGCTTCTGGGACAGCTCCTACGAGCAGTACTTC. Translation gives CSFWDSSYEQYF.

The V and J genes are TRBV2 and TRBJ2-3; 7 positions agree with TRBD1. The V gene end was trimmed by 5 bases and the J gene end by 0 bases; junction bases not matched to a gene: 2. Looked up from germline, CDR1 is SNHLY and CDR2 is FYNNEI. The CDR3 length is 14 residues. The CDR3 bases are TGTGCCAGCAGTCCACAGGGGAGCACAGATACGCAGTATTTT. Translation: CASSPQGSTDTQYF.

The chain is built from TRBV2 and TRBJ1-3, with 8 positions matching TRBD1. V lost 6 bases to trimming and J lost 3 bases; unmatched junction nucleotides: 7. Germline loops: CDR1 SNHLY, CDR2 FYNNEI. This CDR3 is 15 amino acids long. The CDR3 sequence is CASRRQGTDGNTIYF. CDR3 nucleotides: TGTGCCAGCAGGCGACAGGGGACTGATGGAAACACCATATATTTT.

Here the CDR3 reads CASSLHPGGNEKLFF. The CDR3 bases are TGTGCCAGCAGTTTACATCCAGGGGGTAATGAAAAACTGTTTTTT. The gene calls are TRBV28 and TRBJ1-4, with 7 nucleotides matching TRBD1. V gave up 2 bases and J gave up 4 bases; unmatched junction bases: 4. Germline-derived CDR1 and CDR2 are MDHEN and SYDVKM. This CDR3 contains 15 residues.

J is TRBJ2-4 and V is TRBV6-5, with 8 bases aligning to TRBD1. Germline CDR1 and CDR2: MNHEY and SVGAGI. Trimming removed 3 bases from V and 8 bases from J; junction bases left unmatched: 6. This CDR3 comprises 14 residues. CDR3 in DNA: TGTGCCAGCAGTTATTCAACGACAGGGGACATTCAGTACTTC. It encodes CASSYSTTGDIQYF.

This chain uses TRBV7-3 with TRBJ2-6; D perhaps matches TRBD1 (6 bases). Germline V CDR1 and CDR2: SGHTA, FQGTGA. The CDR3 is made up of 14 amino acids. V was pared by 5 bases and J by 4 bases, with 9 bases between. In DNA, the CDR3 is TGTGCCAGCAGCCCTCAGGGGGGGGCCAACGTCCTGACTTTC. Protein: CASSPQGGANVLTF.

The chain combines TRBV11-2 with TRBJ2-5, with D perhaps TRBD1 (5 bases). Deletions cut 7 bases from V and 5 bases from J, with 14 bases between. The CDR3 contains 13 residues. In germline, CDR1 is SGHAT, CDR2 FQNNGV. The DNA for the CDR3 is TGTGCCAGCACCCAGGGTGGATACGAGACCCAGTACTTC. Its translation: CASTQGGYETQYF. The whole variable domain, remainder taken from reference TRBV11-2 and TRBJ2-5, is EAGVAQSPRYKIIEKRQSVAFWCNPISGHATLYWYQQILGQGPKLLIQFQNNGVVDDSQLPKDRFSAERLKGVDSTLKIQPAKLEDSAVYLCASTQGGYETQYFGPGTRLLVL.